One and the same sample provided the 22 T cell receptor beta chains below, sequenced in a study of blood T cell repertoires in COVID-19. The protocol was immunoSEQ multiplex PCR, while the TCRdb copy is restricted to in-frame clones and leaves out a portion. Counted here are fewer than 120,000 clones, approximately 80% occurring once; the ten biggest clones make up about 15%. Sequencing used peripheral blood. The source is a woman in her fifties or sixties with acute or convalescent COVID-19.

This sequence joins TRBV5-1 and TRBJ2-4; 9 bases align to TRBD1. The CDR3 loop spans 16 amino acids. The trim removed 4 bases at V and 6 bases at J, leaving 11 bases unmatched. From germline, CDR1 is SGHRS and CDR2 YFSETQ. The CDR3 sequence is CASSPTGTGKGNIQYF. CDR3 coding DNA: TGCGCCAGCAGCCCCACCGGGACAGGGAAGGGAAACATTCAGTACTTC.

This rearrangement joins TRBV7-9 to TRBJ2-3; D possibly corresponds to TRBD2 (5 bases). CDR3 length: 15 amino acids. Germline CDR1 and CDR2: SEHNR and FQNEAQ (reference sequence). V lost 3 bases and J 0 bases, leaving 10 bases between the germline ends. The CDR3 sequence is CASSFGRTSTDTQYF. The CDR3 region has the DNA TGTGCCAGCAGCTTTGGCCGGACTAGCACAGATACGCAGTATTTT.

The CDR3 DNA is TGCGCCAGCAGCTTGGCAGGGGATAGCAATCAGCCCCAGCATTTT. Amino acid sequence: CASSLAGDSNQPQHF. The chain recombines TRBV5-1 with TRBJ1-5, with D possibly matching TRBD1 (6 bases). The CDR3 extends over 15 amino acids. Trimming cost V 0 bases and J 0 bases, with 7 bases left between them. Germline CDR1 is SGHRS and CDR2 is YFSETQ. Variable domain in full (rest from reference TRBV5-1 and TRBJ1-5): KAGVTQTPRYLIKTRGQQVTLSCSPISGHRSVSWYQQTPGQGLQFLFEYFSETQRNKGNFPGRFSGRQFSNSRSEMNVSTLELGDSALYLCASSLAGDSNQPQHFGDGTRLSIL.

This chain uses TRBV4-3 with TRBJ2-3; D unclear. Deletions cut 1 base from V and 2 bases from J, with 7 bases between. The length of the CDR3 is 14 residues. Germline CDR1 is LGHNA and CDR2 is YSLEER. This CDR3 is CASSQAEYTDTQYF. The CDR3 DNA sequence: TGCGCCAGCAGCCAAGCCGAGTACACAGATACGCAGTATTTT.

The chain uses TRBV13 and TRBJ1-6; D possibly corresponds to TRBD1 (6 bases). The CDR3 spans 14 residues. V shed 2 bases and J shed 9 bases, with 11 bases lying between them. Per germline, CDR1 PRHDT and CDR2 FYEKMQ (reference sequence). CDR3 nucleotides: TGTGCCAGCAGCTTAACAGGGAGGGGTTCACCCCTCCACTTT. The encoded protein is CASSLTGRGSPLHF.

The genes are TRBV18 and TRBJ2-3; 11 positions agree with TRBD2. The CDR3 runs 15 residues. CDR1 is KGHSH, CDR2 LQKENI, per germline. V shed 6 bases and J 6 bases; nucleotides not matched to a gene: 8. The CDR3 nucleotides read TGTGCCAGCTCCTACTCCGGGACTAGCGGCGATACGCAGTATTTT. Translation gives CASSYSGTSGDTQYF.

The chain carries TRBV27 and TRBJ1-3; TRBD1 might be the D (5 bases). V was cut by 1 base and J by 3 bases, with 10 bases left in between. The CDR3 consists of 15 residues. Germline CDR1 reads MNHEY; CDR2 reads SMNVEV (reference sequence). The DNA for the CDR3 is TGTGCCAGCAGTTTATTCTGGGGGGATGGAAACACCATATATTTT. It is translated as CASSLFWGDGNTIYF.

This clone showed up just once. At the DNA level, this CDR3 is encoded by other sequences in the same sample as well. V gene TRBV19 combines with J gene TRBJ2-7, with 11 positions matching TRBD1. Germline V gives CDR1 LNHDA, CDR2 SQIVND (reference sequence). V gave up 1 base and J gave up 5 bases; unmatched junction bases: 1. The CDR3 runs 14 residues. CDR3 sequence reads: CASSIGTGGDEQYF. The CDR3 bases are TGTGCCAGTAGTATAGGGACAGGGGGCGACGAGCAGTACTTC.

This clone was detected a few times. The rearrangement joins TRBV29-1 to TRBJ1-1, with 9 positions matching TRBD1. The CDR3 loop spans 13 amino acids. The V segment lost 6 bases and the J segment 3 bases; nucleotides outside the gene matches: 5. CDR1 and CDR2 from the germline V gene are SQVTM and ANQGSEA. CDR3 nucleotide sequence: TGCAGCGTGAGACAGGGGGTTGACACTGAAGCTTTCTTT. Its protein is CSVRQGVDTEAFF.

The chain has TRBV5-1 and TRBJ1-4; TRBD1 matches at 7 bases. This CDR3 spans 15 amino acids. V shed 4 bases and J 4 bases; nucleotides not matched to a gene: 7. Per the germline V gene, CDR1 is SGHRS and CDR2 is YFSETQ. The CDR3 coding sequence is TGCGCCAGCAGCCCCGAACAGGGGCATAATGAAAAACTGTTTTTT. Protein sequence: CASSPEQGHNEKLFF.

V usage is TRBV20-1 and J usage is TRBJ1-2, with D hard to call. V lost 5 bases to trimming and J lost 2 bases, with 6 bases between them. The CDR3 totals 11 residues. Germline loops: CDR1 DFQATT, CDR2 SNEGSKA (reference sequence). The CDR3 here is CSAGLNYGYTF. CDR3 bases: TGCAGTGCTGGACTGAACTATGGCTACACCTTC.

The chain employs TRBV25-1 and TRBJ2-7; D uncertain. With 7 bases removed from V and 4 bases from J, the gap between germline ends came to 14 bases. Per the germline V gene, CDR1 is MGHDK and CDR2 is SYGVNS. CDR3 length equals 13 residues. The CDR3 DNA reads TGTGCCAGCACCTCGGGTCACGGGTACGAGCAGTACTTC. It codes for CASTSGHGYEQYF.

The chain joins TRBV6-2 or TRBV6-3 to TRBJ1-4, with D possibly being TRBD1 (6 bases). The CDR3 has 14 residues. V lost 4 bases and J lost 5, with 11 bases in between. The germline V gene has CDR1 MNHEY and CDR2 SVGEGT. The CDR3 protein is CASSSGTRNEKLFF. The DNA of the CDR3 is TGTGCCAGCAGTTCCGGGACAAGGAATGAAAAACTGTTTTTT.

V usage is TRBV27 and J usage is TRBJ1-6; 7 bases align to TRBD1. Germline CDR1 reads MNHEY; CDR2 reads SMNVEV (reference sequence). The CDR3 contains 13 residues. Trimming at V came to 10 bases and at J to 7 bases, leaving 7 bases not matched to a gene. The CDR3 nucleotides read TGTGCCACCCGGGGACAGTTGAATTCACCCCTCCACTTT. This codes for CATRGQLNSPLHF.

The genes are TRBV7-7 and TRBJ2-7; D uncertain. Germline V CDR1 and CDR2: SSHAT, FNYEAQ (reference sequence). The germline V and J ends were trimmed by 0 bases and 5 bases, with 8 bases remaining between them. The CDR3 is 13 amino acids. Here the CDR3 DNA reads TGTGCCAGCAGCTTAGCACAGTATCACGAGCAGTACTTC. It codes for CASSLAQYHEQYF.

This rearrangement joins TRBV25-1 to TRBJ2-7, with 9 bases lining up with TRBD1. CDR1 is MGHDK and CDR2 is SYGVNS in the germline V gene. The CDR3 consists of 16 residues. With V trimmed by 5 bases and J by 2 bases, 10 bases remained unmatched. CDR3 DNA: TGTGCCAGCAGTCCATGGACAGGGGAAGCAACCTACGAGCAGTACTTC. Encoded protein: CASSPWTGEATYEQYF.

This clone was observed a single time. V gene TRBV27 combines with J gene TRBJ2-7, with 8 nucleotides matching TRBD1. The CDR3 covers 15 residues. V was pared by 6 bases and J by 0 bases, with 7 bases of the junction left unmatched. Germline V gene lookup returns CDR1 MNHEY and CDR2 SMNVEV (reference sequence). The CDR3 loop reads CASRKRTGYSYEQYF. The DNA of the CDR3 is TGTGCCAGCAGAAAAAGGACAGGGTACTCCTACGAGCAGTACTTC.

This clone came up a few times. This rearrangement joins TRBV7-3 to TRBJ2-5; 10 positions match TRBD1. The CDR3 covers 14 residues. Germline V lookup: CDR1 SGHTA, CDR2 FQGTGA. Losses at the gene ends were 5 bases for V and 5 bases for J; bases not matched to a gene: 5. The CDR3 protein is CASSQTGGAETQYF. The CDR3 DNA is TGTGCCAGCAGCCAGACAGGGGGCGCGGAGACCCAGTACTTC.

This sequence joins TRBV5-4 and TRBJ1-2; D is possibly TRBD1 (6 bases). The V end was cut by 2 bases, the J end by 8 bases, with 22 bases between. The CDR3 length is 16 residues. Germline loops: CDR1 SGHNT, CDR2 YYREEE (reference sequence). DNA for the CDR3: TGTGCCAGCAGCTTTTTTTCAGGGGTTCGAGTCTCGGGCTACACCTTC. Its translation: CASSFFSGVRVSGYTF. Full variable domain (rest looked up from reference TRBV5-4 and TRBJ1-2): ETGVTQSPTHLIKTRGQQVTLRCSSQSGHNTVSWYQQALGQGPQFIFQYYREEENGRGNFPPRFSGLQFPNYSSELNVNALELDDSALYLCASSFFSGVRVSGYTFGSGTRLTVV.

V and J are TRBV28 and TRBJ1-2; the D gene is possibly TRBD1 (6 bases). CDR3 length equals 15 residues. The V end lost 3 bases, the J end lost 4 bases, and 15 bases lay between the germline ends. Germline assignment: CDR1 MDHEN and CDR2 SYDVKM. CDR3 protein: CASSLGWLGGYGYTF. The CDR3 DNA reads TGTGCCAGCAGTTTGGGGTGGCTAGGGGGCTATGGCTACACCTTC.

In this sample, this clone turned up a few times. The chain employs TRBV5-1 and TRBJ1-1; 12 bases line up with TRBD1. From germline, CDR1 is SGHRS and CDR2 YFSETQ. This CDR3 has 15 residues. After removal of 4 bases from V and 4 bases from J, the junction contained 5 bases not matched to a gene. The CDR3 loop reads CASSRGTGGVTEAFF. Written as DNA, the CDR3 is TGCGCCAGCAGCCGCGGGACAGGGGGCGTCACTGAAGCTTTCTTT.

The rearrangement joins TRBV5-1 to TRBJ2-5; 8 nucleotides agree with TRBD1. CDR1 SGHRS and CDR2 YFSETQ come from the germline V gene. CDR3 length equals 14 residues. J lost 4 bases, V lost 0 bases, and 2 bases had no gene match. CDR3: CASSLGTGGETQYF. Here the CDR3 DNA reads TGCGCCAGCAGCTTGGGTACAGGGGGAGAGACCCAGTACTTC.